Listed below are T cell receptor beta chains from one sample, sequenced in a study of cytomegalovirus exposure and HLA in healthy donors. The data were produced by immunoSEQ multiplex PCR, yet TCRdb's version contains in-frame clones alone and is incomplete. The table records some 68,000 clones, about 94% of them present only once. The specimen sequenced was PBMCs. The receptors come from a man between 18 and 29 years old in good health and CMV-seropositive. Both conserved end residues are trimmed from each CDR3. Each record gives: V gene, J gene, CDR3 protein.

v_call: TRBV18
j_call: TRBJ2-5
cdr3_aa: ASSPPVSQGKTQY

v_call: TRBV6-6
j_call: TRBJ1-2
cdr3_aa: ASSYSQASEHGYT

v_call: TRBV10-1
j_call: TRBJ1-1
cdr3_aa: ACSEGREGNTEAF

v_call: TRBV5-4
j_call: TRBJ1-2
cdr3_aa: ASSFLRGQRRYGYT

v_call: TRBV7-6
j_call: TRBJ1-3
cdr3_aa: ASSFQGFSGNTIY

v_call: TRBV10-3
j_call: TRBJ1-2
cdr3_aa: AISGQKDGYT

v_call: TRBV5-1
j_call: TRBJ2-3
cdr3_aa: ASSSDKSTDTQY

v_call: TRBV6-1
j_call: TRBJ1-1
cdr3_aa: ASSDQGDWNTEAF

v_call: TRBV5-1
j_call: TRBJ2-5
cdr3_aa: ASSLSSSGGAETQY

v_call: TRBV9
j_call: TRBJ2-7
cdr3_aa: ASSLRFGYEQY

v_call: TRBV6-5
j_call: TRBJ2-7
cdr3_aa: ASSYPHYEQY

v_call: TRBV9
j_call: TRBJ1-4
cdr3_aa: ASSVGQGREKLF

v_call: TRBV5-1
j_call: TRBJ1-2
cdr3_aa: ASSLDGDSTRGHYGYT

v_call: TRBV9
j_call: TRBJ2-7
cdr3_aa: ASSAQGLAAYEQY

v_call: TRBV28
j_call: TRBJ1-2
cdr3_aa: ASSSGQVYGYT

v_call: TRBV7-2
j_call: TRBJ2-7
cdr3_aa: ASSRQPGPPYEQY

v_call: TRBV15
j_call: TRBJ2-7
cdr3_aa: ATSRDPFRDREDEQY

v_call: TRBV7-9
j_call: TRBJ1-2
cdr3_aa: ASSLPRGYGYT

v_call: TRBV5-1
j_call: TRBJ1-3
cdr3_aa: ASSFSGQMLNTIY

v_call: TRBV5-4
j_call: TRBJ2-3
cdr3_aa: ASRAGGAGVSRVTQY

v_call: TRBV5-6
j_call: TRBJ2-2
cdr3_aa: ASSFVRYTGELF

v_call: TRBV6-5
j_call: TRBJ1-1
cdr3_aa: ASSYEAVGTEAF

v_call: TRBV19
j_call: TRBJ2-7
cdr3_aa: ASSIGDRDSYEQY

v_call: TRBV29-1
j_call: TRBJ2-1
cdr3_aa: SAGRGSGLNEQF

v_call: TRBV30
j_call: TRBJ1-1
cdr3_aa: AWSYDRLGTEAF

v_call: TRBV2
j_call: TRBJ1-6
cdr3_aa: ASSEAGITGDREYNSPLH

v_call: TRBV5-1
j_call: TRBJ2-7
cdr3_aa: ASSAKGGSYYEQY

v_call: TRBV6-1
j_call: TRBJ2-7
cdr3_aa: ASSHFSYEQY

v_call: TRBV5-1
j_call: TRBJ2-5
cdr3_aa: ASSRDSEQETQY

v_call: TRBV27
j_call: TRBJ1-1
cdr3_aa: ASNYALSKAF

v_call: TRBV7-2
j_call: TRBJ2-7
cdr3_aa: ASSVTAFSYEQY

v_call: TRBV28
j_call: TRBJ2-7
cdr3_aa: ASSLEVGGLPYEQY

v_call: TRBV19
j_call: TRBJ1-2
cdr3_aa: ASNSRDRGRGGYT

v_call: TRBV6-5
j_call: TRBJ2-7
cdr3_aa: ASSFYYEQY

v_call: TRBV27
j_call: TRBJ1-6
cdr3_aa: ASSYGDRSNSPLH

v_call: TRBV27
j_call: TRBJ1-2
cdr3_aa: ASVPSTGSYYGYT

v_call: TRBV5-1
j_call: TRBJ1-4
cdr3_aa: ASSSSGTGDEKLF

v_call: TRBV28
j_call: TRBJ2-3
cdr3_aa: ASSFYGRARATQY

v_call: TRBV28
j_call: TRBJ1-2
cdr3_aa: ASSLPTTGNYGYT

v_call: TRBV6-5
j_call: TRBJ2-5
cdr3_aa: ASRSPAADQETQY

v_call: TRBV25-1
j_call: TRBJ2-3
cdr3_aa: ASSEYIDTQY

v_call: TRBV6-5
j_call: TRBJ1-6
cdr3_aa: ASSSPYSPLH